The entry below gives a single TCR beta chain sequence along with its context. This entry belongs to a study of control samples from healthy donors and cancer patients. Only in-frame clones appear in the TCRdb table, and some are missing; sequencing was by immunoSEQ multiplex PCR. The table includes around 120,000 clones, approximately 89% detected once. The CDR3 is made up of 14 amino acids. The V and J ends lost 0 bases and 4 bases, in that order; junction bases with no gene match: 2. The germline CDR1 and CDR2 sequences are SGHVS and FQNEAQ. The chain employs TRBV7-8 and TRBJ2-7; 8 bases map to TRBD2. Input material: blood. The receptor's source is a young woman in good health. CDR3 loop: CASSLATSAYEQYF. The CDR3 DNA reads as TGTGCCAGCAGCTTAGCGACTAGCGCTTACGAGCAGTACTTC.